This TCR beta chain was identified during a study of T cells in Graves' hyperthyroidism and ophthalmopathy. Findings and limits, study-wide: In the analysis, a 13 V-J model separated ophthalmopathy from stable hyperthyroidism. The majority of expanded thyroid clonotypes above 0.001 also appeared in blood. Ophthalmopathy was identified by the model a median about seven months ahead of onset.

Deletions cut 1 base from V and 5 bases from J, with 9 bases between. The germline V gene encodes CDR1 DFQATT and CDR2 SNEGSKA (reference sequence). The CDR3 consists of 12 residues. Regions amplified from RNA transcripts were the TCR beta CDR3 regions. In the first-round RT-PCR of the TCR CDR3, the HTBI primer set was used. Each CDR3 protein is one row after TCRdb ran MiXCR on the multiplex PCR reads. The table has around 350,000 distinct CDR3 sequences, roughly 19% seen once. In its sample, this clonotype was seen many times. Its specificity is not known. The source of this sequence is a woman under 30 with Graves' hyperthyroidism. Sequencing was performed on blood. The chain employs TRBV20-1 and TRBJ2-7; a possible D gene is TRBD2 (6 bases). CDR3 region: CSARVGGDEQYF. In nucleotides, the CDR3 is TGCAGTGCTAGAGTCGGGGGAGACGAGCAGTACTTC.